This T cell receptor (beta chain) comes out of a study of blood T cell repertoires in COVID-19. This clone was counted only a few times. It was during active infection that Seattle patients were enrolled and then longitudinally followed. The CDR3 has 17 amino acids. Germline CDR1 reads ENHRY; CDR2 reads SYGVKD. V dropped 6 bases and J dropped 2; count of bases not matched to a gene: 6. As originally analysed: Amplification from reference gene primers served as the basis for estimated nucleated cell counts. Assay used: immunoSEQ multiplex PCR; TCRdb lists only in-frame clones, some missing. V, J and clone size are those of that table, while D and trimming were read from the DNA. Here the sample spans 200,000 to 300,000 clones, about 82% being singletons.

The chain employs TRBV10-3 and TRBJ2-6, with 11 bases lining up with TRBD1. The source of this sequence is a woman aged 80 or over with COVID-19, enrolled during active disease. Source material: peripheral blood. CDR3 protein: CAISPGQGVAGANVLTF. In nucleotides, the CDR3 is TGTGCCATCAGCCCGGGACAGGGGGTTGCTGGGGCCAACGTCCTGACTTTC.